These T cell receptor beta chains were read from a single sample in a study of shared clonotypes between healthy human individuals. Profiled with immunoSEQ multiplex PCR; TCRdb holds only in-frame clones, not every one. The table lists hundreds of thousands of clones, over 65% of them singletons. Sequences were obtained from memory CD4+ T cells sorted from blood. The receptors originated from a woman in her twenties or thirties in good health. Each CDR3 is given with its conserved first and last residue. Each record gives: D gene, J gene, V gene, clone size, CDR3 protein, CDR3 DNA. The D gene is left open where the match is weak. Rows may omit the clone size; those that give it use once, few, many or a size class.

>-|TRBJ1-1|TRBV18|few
CASCPDRNTEAFF
TGTGCCAGCTGTCCCGACAGGAACACTGAAGCTTTCTTT
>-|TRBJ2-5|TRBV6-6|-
CASSYAVRQETQYF
TGTGCCAGCAGTTATGCCGTGCGCCAGGAGACCCAGTACTTC
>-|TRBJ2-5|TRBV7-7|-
CASSFPRAETQYF
TGTGCCAGCAGCTTTCCTAGGGCGGAGACCCAGTACTTC
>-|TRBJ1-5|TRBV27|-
CASSLQGRNQPQHF
TGTGCCAGCAGTTTACAGGGACGCAATCAGCCCCAGCATTTT
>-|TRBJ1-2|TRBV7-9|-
CASSSSNRDSNYGYTF
TGTGCCAGCAGCTCAAGTAACAGGGATTCTAACTATGGCTACACCTTC
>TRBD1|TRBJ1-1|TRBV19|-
CASSIIPGQGSATEAFF
TGTGCCAGTAGTATAATTCCAGGACAGGGGAGTGCGACTGAAGCTTTCTTT
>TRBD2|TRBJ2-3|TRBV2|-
CASRARTSGTDTQYF
TGTGCCAGCAGGGCAAGGACTAGCGGGACAGATACGCAGTATTTT
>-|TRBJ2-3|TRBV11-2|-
CASSWGSSTDTQYF
TGTGCCAGCAGCTGGGGGAGTAGCACAGATACGCAGTATTTT
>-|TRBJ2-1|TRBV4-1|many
CASSQVRLVAYNEQFF
TGCGCCAGCAGCCAAGTTCGACTAGTCGCCTACAATGAGCAGTTCTTC
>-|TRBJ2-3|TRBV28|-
CASSPSTDTQYF
TGTGCCAGCAGTCCCTCAACAGATACGCAGTATTTT
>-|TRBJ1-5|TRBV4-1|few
CASSQYDPGTQPQHF
TGCGCCAGCAGCCAATACGACCCGGGGACTCAGCCCCAGCATTTT
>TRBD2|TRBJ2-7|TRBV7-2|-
CASSLVPTSGSNEQYF
TGTGCCAGCAGCTTAGTTCCGACTAGCGGGAGCAACGAGCAGTACTTC
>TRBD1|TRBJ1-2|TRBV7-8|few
CASSHQTRGTYGYTF
TGTGCCAGCAGCCACCAAACCAGGGGGACCTATGGCTACACCTTC
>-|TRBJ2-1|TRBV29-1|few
CSVEGSSSEQFF
TGCAGCGTTGAAGGAAGCTCCAGTGAGCAGTTCTTC
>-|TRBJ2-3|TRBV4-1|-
CASSQDRGYDTQYF
TGCGCCAGCAGCCAAGACAGGGGATATGATACGCAGTATTTT
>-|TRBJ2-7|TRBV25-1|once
CASARVAASYEQYF
TGTGCCAGCGCACGAGTAGCGGCCTCCTACGAGCAGTACTTC
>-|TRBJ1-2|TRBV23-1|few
CASSRPTSHGYTF
TGCGCCAGCAGTCGACCGACATCTCATGGCTACACCTTC
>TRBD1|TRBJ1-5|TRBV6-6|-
CASSQGAGYGNQPQHF
TGTGCCAGCAGCCAGGGGGCAGGATATGGCAATCAGCCCCAGCATTTT
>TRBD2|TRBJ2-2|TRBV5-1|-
CASRAGVRTGELFF
TGCGCCAGCAGAGCGGGAGTGCGGACCGGGGAGCTGTTTTTT
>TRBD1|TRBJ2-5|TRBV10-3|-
CAISGSPGTGDLETQYF
TGTGCCATCAGTGGCTCCCCCGGGACAGGGGATTTGGAGACCCAGTACTTC
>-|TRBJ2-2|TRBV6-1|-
CASSVKQGRTGELFF
TGTGCCAGCAGTGTCAAACAGGGACGGACCGGGGAGCTGTTTTTT
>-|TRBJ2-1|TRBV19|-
CASRRTGDNEQFF
TGTGCCAGTAGGCGGACTGGGGACAATGAGCAGTTCTTC
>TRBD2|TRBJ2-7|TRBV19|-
CASSIPGLAGQEQYF
TGTGCCAGTAGTATCCCGGGACTAGCGGGTCAGGAGCAGTACTTC
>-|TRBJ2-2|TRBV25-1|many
CASSGWGHGELFF
TGTGCCAGCAGTGGGTGGGGGCACGGGGAGCTGTTTTTT
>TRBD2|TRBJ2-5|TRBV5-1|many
CASSGTSGEETQYF
TGCGCCAGCAGCGGGACTAGCGGGGAAGAGACCCAGTACTTC
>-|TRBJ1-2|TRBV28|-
CASRTAEGAVGYTF
TGTGCCAGCAGGACCGCCGAGGGCGCGGTTGGCTACACCTTC
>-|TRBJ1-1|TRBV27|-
CASSYQFTANTEAFF
TGTGCCAGCAGTTATCAATTCACGGCGAACACTGAAGCTTTCTTT
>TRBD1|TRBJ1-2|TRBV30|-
CAWSNYRGTGYGYTF
TGTGCCTGGAGTAATTACAGGGGGACGGGATATGGCTACACCTTC
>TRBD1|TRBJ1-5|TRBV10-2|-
CASTGQGASQPQHF
TGCGCCAGCACCGGACAGGGGGCTAGTCAGCCCCAGCATTTT
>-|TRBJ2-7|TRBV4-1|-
CASSQEPGSTFYEQYF
TGCGCCAGCAGCCAAGAACCGGGGTCGACCTTTTACGAGCAGTACTTC
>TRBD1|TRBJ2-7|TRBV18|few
CASSPNRDSRYEQYF
TGTGCCAGCTCACCAAACCGGGACAGTCGCTACGAGCAGTACTTC
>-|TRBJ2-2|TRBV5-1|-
CASSQVQGGELFF
TGCGCCAGCAGCCAAGTACAGGGCGGGGAGCTGTTTTTT
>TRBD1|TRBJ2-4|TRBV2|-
CASSETGGEGIQYF
TGTGCCAGCAGCGAGACAGGGGGCGAGGGCATTCAGTACTTC
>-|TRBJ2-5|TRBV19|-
CASSWRREETQYF
TGTGCCAGTAGTTGGCGCAGGGAAGAGACCCAGTACTTC
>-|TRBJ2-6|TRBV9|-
CASSRSSGANVLTF
TGTGCCAGCAGTCGGAGCTCTGGGGCCAACGTCCTGACTTTC
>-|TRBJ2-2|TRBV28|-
CASTPGRTGELFF
TGTGCCAGCACCCCAGGGAGGACCGGGGAGCTGTTTTTT